These 26 T cell receptor beta chains were all obtained from the same sample, sequenced in a study of CD8+ T cells in alopecia areata. As the sequencing template, cDNA was produced by extracting RNA and reverse transcribing it. Method: immunoSEQ multiplex PCR; TCRdb's copy keeps in-frame clones and lacks some. The sample lists 100,000 to 150,000 clones; roughly 50% were seen once. Treatment indicated: oral pan-JAK inhibitor, 5-10 mg twice daily. Sequences were derived from CD8+ T cells sorted from blood, sampled at week 4, from a patient treated with tofacitinib. Receptors originate from a human donor with alopecia areata.

V and J are TRBV4-1 and TRBJ1-5, with TRBD1 as a possible D gene (5 bases). The CDR3 contains 15 residues. CDR1 and CDR2 (germline): MGHRA, YSYEKL. V was clipped by 4 bases and J by 2 bases, with 12 bases between them. CDR3 DNA sequence: TGCGCCAGCAGCCCGTATCAGGGTGGCAATCAGCCCCAGCATTTT. It yields the protein CASSPYQGGNQPQHF.

The genes are TRBV29-1 and TRBJ1-2; D call uncertain. V shed 4 bases and J shed 8 bases, with 11 bases lying between them. The CDR3 is made up of 11 amino acids. Germline CDR1 and CDR2: SQVTM and ANQGSEA. CDR3 residues: CSVVVPRGYTF. In DNA, the CDR3 is TGCAGCGTTGTGGTACCCCGGGGCTACACCTTC.

J is TRBJ1-1 and V is TRBV4-1, with 7 bases aligning to TRBD1. The CDR3 covers 16 residues. J gave up 5 bases and V 0 bases, and 9 bases lay outside the gene matches. Germline CDR1 and CDR2: MGHRA and YSYEKL. The CDR3 nucleotides are TGCGCCAGCAGCCAAGAAGAGGGGGCGCGAAGAACTGAAGCTTTCTTT. Protein sequence: CASSQEEGARRTEAFF.

The rearrangement links TRBV7-9 to TRBJ2-1; 7 positions agree with TRBD2. The V segment lost 6 bases and the J segment 3 bases; nucleotides outside the gene matches: 17. The CDR3 runs 18 residues. Germline V gene sequence: CDR1 SEHNR, CDR2 FQNEAQ (reference sequence). The CDR3 spells CASRAAPKSGVSYNEQFF. The CDR3 nucleotides are TGTGCCAGCAGAGCGGCCCCTAAGAGCGGGGTCAGCTACAATGAGCAGTTCTTC. The variable domain in full, with the rest retrieved from reference TRBV7-9 and TRBJ2-1, is DTGVSQNPRHKITKRGQNVTFRCDPISEHNRLYWYRQTLGQGPEFLTYFQNEAQLEKSRLLSDRFSAERPKGSFSTLEIQRTEQGDSAMYLCASRAAPKSGVSYNEQFFGPGTRLTVL.

The chain carries TRBV19 and TRBJ2-6; D gene ambiguous. CDR1 is LNHDA and CDR2 is SQIVND in the germline V gene (reference sequence). This CDR3 contains 15 residues. V was cut by 1 base and J by 1 base, with 5 bases left in between. This chain's CDR3 is CASSIGGSGANVLTF. In DNA, the CDR3 is TGTGCCAGTAGTATAGGCGGATCTGGGGCCAACGTCCTGACTTTC.

J is TRBJ2-7 and V is TRBV5-6, with a weak D call TRBD1 (7 bases). Germline assignment: CDR1 SGHDT and CDR2 YYEEEE. The CDR3 has 16 amino acids. V dropped 1 base and J dropped 0 bases, with 14 bases sitting between them. CDR3 sequence (DNA): TGTGCCAGCAGCTTGTCGACAGGGACTTTCTCCTACGAGCAGTACTTC. Its protein is CASSLSTGTFSYEQYF.

The chain links TRBV5-4 to TRBJ1-2, with D tentatively TRBD1 (5 bases). The germline CDR1 and CDR2 sequences are SGHNT and YYREEE (reference sequence). This CDR3 is 15 amino acids long. V was trimmed by 2 bases and J by 7 bases, leaving 18 bases between them. The CDR3 sequence is CASSFGDGRLGGYTF. The CDR3 DNA reads TGTGCCAGCAGCTTCGGGGACGGACGGTTGGGTGGCTACACCTTC.

The J gene is TRBJ2-6, the V gene TRBV5-1, with D unresolved. V gave up 0 bases and J gave up 1 base, with 5 bases separating them. The germline gives CDR1 SGHRS, CDR2 YFSETQ. The CDR3 loop spans 15 amino acids. The CDR3 DNA sequence: TGCGCCAGCAGCTTGGAGGGATCTGGGGCCAACGTCCTGACTTTC. It encodes CASSLEGSGANVLTF.

V and J are TRBV15 and TRBJ2-7, with 7 positions matching TRBD2. In germline, CDR1 is LNHNV, CDR2 YYDKDF (reference sequence). V gave up 5 bases and J gave up 0 bases; unmatched junction bases: 7. The CDR3 runs 15 residues. For the CDR3, the DNA is TGTGCCACCAGCCGCGGGCGGGGGAGCTCCTACGAGCAGTACTTC. It codes for CATSRGRGSSYEQYF.

As concerns this clone: At the DNA level, this CDR3 is encoded by other sequences in the same sample as well. This chain links TRBV7-9 with TRBJ2-7; D is ambiguous. Germline CDR1 reads SEHNR; CDR2 reads FQNEAQ (reference sequence). The CDR3 runs 13 residues. The germline V and J ends were trimmed by 3 bases and 0 bases, with 6 bases remaining between them. The CDR3 coding sequence is TGTGCCAGCAGCTTGCCTAGCTCCTACGAGCAGTACTTC. It codes for CASSLPSSYEQYF. Filled out from reference TRBV7-9 and TRBJ2-7, the complete variable domain reads DTGVSQNPRHKITKRGQNVTFRCDPISEHNRLYWYRQTLGQGPEFLTYFQNEAQLEKSRLLSDRFSAERPKGSFSTLEIQRTEQGDSAMYLCASSLPSSYEQYFGPGTRLTVT.

This sequence joins TRBV30 and TRBJ2-1; D remains ambiguous. CDR3 size: 12 residues. CDR1 is GTSNPN and CDR2 is SVGIG in the germline V gene (reference sequence). Trimming shortened V by 3 bases and J by 6 bases, and 9 bases separated the two germline ends. In DNA, the CDR3 is TGTGCCTGGAGCCACCAGGCCAATGAGCAGTTCTTC. The encoded protein is CAWSHQANEQFF.

The gene calls are TRBV7-8 and TRBJ2-1; 12 bases align to TRBD2. CDR3 length: 15 residues. With V trimmed by 1 base and J by 9 bases, 4 bases remained unmatched. Germline CDR1 SGHVS, CDR2 FQNEAQ. The CDR3 bases are TGTGCCAGCAGCTTAGGGCTAGCGGGGGGGGTTGAGCAGTTCTTC. Its protein is CASSLGLAGGVEQFF.

The CDR3 loop reads CSVEEVGTGSAYEQYF. The CDR3 nucleotides are TGCAGCGTTGAAGAAGTTGGGACAGGGAGTGCGTACGAGCAGTACTTC. J is TRBJ2-7 and V is TRBV29-1, with 9 bases that match TRBD1. The CDR3 is 16 amino acids. Germline-derived CDR1 and CDR2 are SQVTM and ANQGSEA. V dropped 0 bases and J dropped 4; count of bases not matched to a gene: 10.

Here the CDR3 DNA reads TGTGCCTGGAGTCTACAGCTCTATGGCTACACCTTC. This gives the protein CAWSLQLYGYTF. This sequence joins TRBV30 and TRBJ1-2, with no clear D. Germline CDR1 and CDR2: GTSNPN and SVGIG (reference sequence). The CDR3 runs to 12 residues. V was clipped by 2 bases and J by 4 bases, with 8 bases between them.

The gene calls are TRBV7-9 and TRBJ2-1; D call uncertain. V was shortened by 5 bases and J by 6 bases, with 8 bases between the two germline ends. The CDR3 extends over 12 amino acids. The germline CDR1 and CDR2 sequences are SEHNR and FQNEAQ (reference sequence). CDR3 sequence reads: CASSPNVNEQFF. The CDR3 DNA is TGTGCCAGCAGCCCGAATGTCAATGAGCAGTTCTTC.

Of note for this clone: Different DNA sequences within this sample yield the same CDR3. CDR3 amino acids: CAWSRDHQETQYF. Written as DNA, the CDR3 is TGTGCCTGGAGTAGGGACCACCAAGAGACCCAGTACTTC. This chain uses TRBV30 with TRBJ2-5, with D perhaps assigned TRBD1 or TRBD2 (5 bases each). Germline CDR1 GTSNPN, CDR2 SVGIG (reference sequence). Trimming left V 2 bases short and J 0 bases short, with 7 bases between. The length of the CDR3 is 13 residues.

V usage is TRBV30 and J usage is TRBJ1-2, with TRBD1 as a possible D gene (5 bases). The CDR3 has 9 residues. Trimming took 8 bases from V and 7 from J, leaving 8 bases between them. CDR1 GTSNPN and CDR2 SVGIG come from the germline V gene (reference sequence). CDR3 in amino acids: CAGDSGYTF. Here the CDR3 DNA reads TGTGCCGGTGACAGTGGCTACACCTTC.

This sequence joins TRBV25-1 and TRBJ2-7, with a possible D match to TRBD1 (6 bases). The germline V and J ends were trimmed by 4 bases and 4 bases, with 17 bases remaining between them. CDR1 and CDR2 (germline): MGHDK, SYGVNS. There are 15 residues in the CDR3. The CDR3 is CASSGLPGHTYEQYF. CDR3 sequence (DNA): TGTGCCAGCAGTGGTCTACCGGGACATACGTACGAGCAGTACTTC.

The V and J genes are TRBV30 and TRBJ2-5, with D possibly matching TRBD1 (6 bases). Trimming left V 6 bases short and J 5 bases short, with 19 bases between. CDR1 is GTSNPN and CDR2 is SVGIG in the germline V gene (reference sequence). This CDR3 has 14 residues. CDR3 nucleotide sequence: TGTGCCTGTGATACGACAGGCCAAGGGGAGACCCAGTACTTC. Translation gives CACDTTGQGETQYF.

The chain is built from TRBV6-5 and TRBJ2-7; a possible D gene is TRBD2 (6 bases). This CDR3 comprises 12 residues. Looked up from germline, CDR1 is MNHEY and CDR2 is SVGAGI. The germline V and J ends were trimmed by 8 bases and 3 bases, with 11 bases remaining between them. The CDR3, as DNA: TGTGCCAGCGGGCCCGGGAGCTACGAGCAGTACTTC. It specifies CASGPGSYEQYF.

The genes are TRBV4-1 and TRBJ2-7, with 8 bases fitting TRBD2. CDR3 size: 16 residues. Germline V gives CDR1 MGHRA, CDR2 YSYEKL. V shed 2 bases and J 3 bases; nucleotides not matched to a gene: 9. The CDR3 DNA follows: TGCGCCAGCAGCCAAACGACTAGCGCGTCCGGCTACGAGCAGTACTTC. As protein: CASSQTTSASGYEQYF.

The V and J genes are TRBV27 and TRBJ2-2; no clear D gene. The CDR3 length is 16 residues. V was trimmed by 8 bases and J by 0 bases, leaving 16 bases between them. Per the germline V gene, CDR1 is MNHEY and CDR2 is SMNVEV (reference sequence). The CDR3 here is CASGDFYVANTGELFF. The CDR3 DNA reads as TGTGCCAGCGGAGACTTCTACGTCGCGAACACCGGGGAGCTGTTTTTT.

The chain carries TRBV6-1 and TRBJ2-7; D not resolved. The V end lost 8 bases, the J end lost 3 bases, and 11 bases lay between the germline ends. The V gene's germline CDR1 is MNHNS and CDR2 SASEGT. The CDR3 is made up of 12 amino acids. CDR3 in DNA: TGTGCCAGCGGACGGTCTCTCTACGAGCAGTACTTC. It is translated as CASGRSLYEQYF.

The chain joins TRBV28 to TRBJ1-5, with D unresolved. The CDR3 extends over 13 amino acids. The germline V and J ends were trimmed by 3 bases and 13 bases, with 16 bases remaining between them. Germline assignment: CDR1 MDHEN and CDR2 SYDVKM. In DNA, the CDR3 is TGTGCCAGCAGTTTTAGTCTTTATTTAGGGCAGCATTTT. The encoded protein is CASSFSLYLGQHF.

This clone showed up just a few times. This chain's CDR3 is CSVRQAYYGYTF. DNA for the CDR3: TGCAGCGTTCGACAGGCTTACTATGGCTACACCTTC. The chain joins TRBV29-1 to TRBJ1-2; possibly TRBD1 for D (6 bases). V lost 5 bases, J lost 3 bases, and 10 bases lay in between. The CDR3 length is 12 residues. Germline V gene sequence: CDR1 SQVTM, CDR2 ANQGSEA.

The V call is TRBV23-1, the J call TRBJ2-7; D remains ambiguous. TRBV23-1 is placed among ORFs of uncertain function. This CDR3 contains 14 residues. V gave up 3 bases and J gave up 2 bases, with 11 bases separating them. CDR3 nucleotides: TGCGCCAGCAGTCATCCCCGACCCACCTACGAGCAGTACTTC. Translated, it gives CASSHPRPTYEQYF.